This T cell receptor delta chain originates from a study of gamma delta lymphoproliferative disorders and STAT genes. Across the study: For the delta chain, EuroClonality-NGS standard procedure was applied. Study-level points and caveats: Apart from two gamma clonotypes, major patient clonotypes were public. In whole-repertoire clustering, gamma separated patients from controls, unlike delta.

CDR3 length equals 14 residues. PBMCs from patients and controls supplied the genomic DNA for sequencing. Controls were healthy adult blood donors matched for age and sex. TCRdb processed the multiplex PCR reads again with the CATT caller. Counted here are 1,500 to 2,000 delta-chain clones, less than 3.5% occurring once; the ten biggest clones make up 15%. This clone was counted between two and nine times. No antigen is known for it. The sample consisted of blood. The V gene is uncalled and the J gene is TRDJ1; the D segment call TRDD3 is taken from the table without a DNA check. This TCR was recovered from a human donor in good health. The CDR3: CASFGLGDNDKLIF. CDR3 sequence (DNA): TGTGCTTCATTCGGACTGGGGGATAATGATAAACTCATCTTT.